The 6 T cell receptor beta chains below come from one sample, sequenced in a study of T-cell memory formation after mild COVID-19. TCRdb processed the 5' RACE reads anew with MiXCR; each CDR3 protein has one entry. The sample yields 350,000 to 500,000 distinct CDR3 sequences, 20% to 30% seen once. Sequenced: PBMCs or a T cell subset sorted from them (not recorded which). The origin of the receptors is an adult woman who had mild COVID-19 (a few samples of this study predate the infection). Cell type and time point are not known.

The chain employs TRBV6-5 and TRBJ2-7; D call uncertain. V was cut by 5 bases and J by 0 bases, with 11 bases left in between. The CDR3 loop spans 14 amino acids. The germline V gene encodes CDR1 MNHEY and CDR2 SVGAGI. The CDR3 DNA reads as TGTGCCAGCAGTCGTACACCGAGCTCCTACGAGCAGTACTTC. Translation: CASSRTPSSYEQYF.

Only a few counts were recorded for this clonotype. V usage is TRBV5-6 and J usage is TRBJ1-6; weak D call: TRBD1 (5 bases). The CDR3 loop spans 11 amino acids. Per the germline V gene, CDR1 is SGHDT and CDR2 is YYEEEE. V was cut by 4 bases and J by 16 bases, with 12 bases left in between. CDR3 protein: CASSVDRELHF. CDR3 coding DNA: TGTGCCAGCAGCGTCGACAGAGAGCTCCACTTT.

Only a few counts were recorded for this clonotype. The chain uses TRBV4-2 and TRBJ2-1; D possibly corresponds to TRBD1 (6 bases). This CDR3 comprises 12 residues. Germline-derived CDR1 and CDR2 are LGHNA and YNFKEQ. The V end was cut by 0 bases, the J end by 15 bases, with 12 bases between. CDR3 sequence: CASSQDADSRFF. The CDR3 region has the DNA TGTGCCAGCAGCCAAGATGCGGACAGTAGGTTCTTC.

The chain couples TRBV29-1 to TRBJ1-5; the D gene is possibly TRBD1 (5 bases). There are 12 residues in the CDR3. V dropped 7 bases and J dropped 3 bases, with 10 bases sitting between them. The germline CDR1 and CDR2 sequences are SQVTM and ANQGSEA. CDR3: CSARDANQPQHF. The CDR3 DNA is TGCAGCGCGAGGGACGCCAATCAGCCCCAGCATTTT.

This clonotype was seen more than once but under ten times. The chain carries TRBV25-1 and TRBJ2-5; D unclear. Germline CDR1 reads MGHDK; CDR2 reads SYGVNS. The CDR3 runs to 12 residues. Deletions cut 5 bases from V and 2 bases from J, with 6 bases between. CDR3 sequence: CASSKIQETQYF. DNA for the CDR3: TGTGCCAGCAGTAAAATTCAAGAGACCCAGTACTTC.

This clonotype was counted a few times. The CDR3 bases are TGTGCCAGCAGTGTGACTATCTACAATGAGCAGTTCTTC. The encoded protein is CASSVTIYNEQFF. The rearrangement joins TRBV6-1 to TRBJ2-1, with D perhaps TRBD2 (5 bases). Trimming took 4 bases from V and 3 from J, leaving 7 bases between them. Germline V lookup: CDR1 MNHNS, CDR2 SASEGT. This CDR3 contains 13 residues.